This T cell receptor beta chain was identified in a study of cytomegalovirus exposure and HLA in healthy donors. Overall study: Within the Caucasian-associated ancestry cluster were around 80% of the roughly 430 genotyped donors.

Study outcomes and limitations: An observed cluster of highly shared sequence variants was recorded as a likely sequencing artifact. Researchers reported in a later analysis that a missense DCLRE1C variant was tied to TCR beta V- and J-gene trimming. The study labeled roughly 160 TCR beta chains cytomegalovirus-associated.

Regarding this clone: As yet, its antigen is unknown.

Germline V gene data show CDR1 as MGHRA and CDR2 as YSYEKL. The CDR3 is 17 residues long. V was trimmed by 4 bases and J by 4 bases, leaving 19 bases between them. 60 Vbeta and 13 Jbeta primers were used in PCR. Profiled with immunoSEQ multiplex PCR; TCRdb holds only in-frame clones, not every one. The sample includes roughly 160,000 clones, 82% of them seen just once. The chain has TRBV4-1 and TRBJ1-4, with D possibly matching TRBD1 (5 bases). This receptor was taken from a male donor in good health and CMV-seropositive. Specimen: PBMCs. The CDR3 DNA reads TGCGCCAGCAGCCCCACCCTCGCAAGACAGAATAATGAAAAACTGTTTTTT. Translation: CASSPTLARQNNEKLFF.